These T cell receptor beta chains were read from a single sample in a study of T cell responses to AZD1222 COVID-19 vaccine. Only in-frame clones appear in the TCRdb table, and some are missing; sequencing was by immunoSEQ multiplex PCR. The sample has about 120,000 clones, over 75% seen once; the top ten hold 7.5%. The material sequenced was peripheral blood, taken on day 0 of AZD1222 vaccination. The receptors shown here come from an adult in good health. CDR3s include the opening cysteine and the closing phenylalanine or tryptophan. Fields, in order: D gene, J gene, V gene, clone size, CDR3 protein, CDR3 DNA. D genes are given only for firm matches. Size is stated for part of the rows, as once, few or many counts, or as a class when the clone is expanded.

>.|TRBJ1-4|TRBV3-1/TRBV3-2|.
CASSQVGGDNEKLFF
TGTGCCAGCAGCCAAGTTGGCGGAGATAATGAAAAACTGTTTTTT
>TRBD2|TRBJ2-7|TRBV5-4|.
CASSLGLAGGVEQYF
TGTGCCAGCAGCTTGGGACTAGCGGGAGGGGTCGAGCAGTACTTC
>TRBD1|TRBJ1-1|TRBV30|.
CAWDPGQGRTEAFF
TGTGCCTGGGACCCGGGACAGGGTCGGACTGAAGCTTTCTTT
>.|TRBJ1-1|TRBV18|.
CASSPVQDTEAFF
TGTGCCAGCTCACCAGTCCAGGACACTGAAGCTTTCTTT
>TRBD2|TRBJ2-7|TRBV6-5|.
CASSYSTGGGYEQYF
TGTGCCAGCAGTTACTCGACGGGGGGAGGGTACGAGCAGTACTTC
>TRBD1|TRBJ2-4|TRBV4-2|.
CASSQGGTGNIQYF
TGTGCCAGCAGCCAAGGAGGGACAGGAAACATTCAGTACTTC
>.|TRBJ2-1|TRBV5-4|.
CASSSLGEREEIQFF
TGTGCCAGCAGCTCCCTGGGGGAGAGGGAAGAAATACAGTTCTTC
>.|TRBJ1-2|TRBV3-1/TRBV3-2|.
CASSQGTVTSYGYTF
TGTGCCAGCAGCCAAGGGACAGTGACGAGCTATGGCTACACCTTC
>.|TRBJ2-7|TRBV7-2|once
CASSNSGGEQYF
TGTGCCAGCAGCAACTCGGGTGGGGAGCAGTACTTC
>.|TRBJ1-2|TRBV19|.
CASNAVEVDGYTF
TGTGCCAGTAACGCGGTGGAGGTGGATGGCTACACCTTC
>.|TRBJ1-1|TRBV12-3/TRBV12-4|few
CASSLTANTEAFF
TGTGCCAGCAGTTTAACAGCGAACACTGAAGCTTTCTTT
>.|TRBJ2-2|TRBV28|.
CASSRSNTGELFF
TGTGCCAGCAGCCGGTCCAACACCGGGGAGCTGTTTTTT
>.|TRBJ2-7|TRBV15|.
CATSRGHEQYF
TGTGCCACCAGCAGAGGGCACGAGCAGTACTTC
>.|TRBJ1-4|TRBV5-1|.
CASNGGTNEKLFF
TGCGCCAGCAACGGGGGGACTAATGAAAAACTGTTTTTT
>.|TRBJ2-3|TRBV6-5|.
CASSWDSTDTQYF
TGTGCCAGCAGTTGGGATAGCACAGATACGCAGTATTTT
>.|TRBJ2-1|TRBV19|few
CASSYRSTGNEQFF
TGTGCCAGTAGTTATAGATCGACGGGGAATGAGCAGTTCTTC
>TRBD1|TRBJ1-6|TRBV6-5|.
CASTRQGGMDSPLHF
TGTGCCAGCACCCGACAGGGAGGGATGGATTCACCCCTCCACTTT
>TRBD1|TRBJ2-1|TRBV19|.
CASRGQGEYNEQFF
TGTGCCAGTAGGGGACAGGGGGAATACAATGAGCAGTTCTTC
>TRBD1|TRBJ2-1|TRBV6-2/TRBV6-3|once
CASSSTGTGYNEQFF
TGTGCCAGCAGTTCGACAGGGACGGGATACAATGAGCAGTTCTTC
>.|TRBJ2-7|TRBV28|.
CASSLWGESYEQYF
TGTGCCAGCAGTTTATGGGGTGAGTCCTACGAGCAGTACTTC
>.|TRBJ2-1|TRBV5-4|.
CASSSSGVPYNEQFF
TGTGCCAGCAGCTCGTCGGGAGTTCCCTACAATGAGCAGTTCTTC
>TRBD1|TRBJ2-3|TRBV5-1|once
CASSPKPPGTGGDTQYF
TGCGCCAGCAGCCCAAAACCTCCCGGGACAGGGGGAGATACGCAGTATTTT
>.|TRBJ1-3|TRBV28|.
CASSPYLGDAAIYF
TGTGCCAGCAGTCCCTATTTAGGGGATGCGGCCATATATTTT
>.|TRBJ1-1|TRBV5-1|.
CASSYGQNTEAFF
TGCGCCAGCAGTTACGGACAGAACACTGAAGCTTTCTTT
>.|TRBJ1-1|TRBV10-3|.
CAISESNRGSVTEAFF
TGTGCCATCAGTGAGTCGAATCGGGGATCGGTGACTGAAGCTTTCTTT
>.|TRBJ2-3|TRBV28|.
CASSLTDRGPDTQYF
TGTGCCAGCAGTTTAACGGACAGAGGGCCAGATACGCAGTATTTT
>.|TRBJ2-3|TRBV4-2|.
CASSPLALERDTQYF
TGTGCCAGCAGCCCTCTCGCCCTCGAGAGAGATACGCAGTATTTT
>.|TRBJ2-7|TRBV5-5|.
CASSQTGREQYF
TGTGCCAGCAGCCAGACAGGGAGGGAGCAGTACTTC
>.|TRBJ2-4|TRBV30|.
CAWSVVGGWDIQYF
TGTGCCTGGAGTGTTGTCGGGGGTTGGGACATTCAGTACTTC
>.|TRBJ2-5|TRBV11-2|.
CASSQRETQYF
TGTGCCAGCAGCCAGAGGGAGACCCAGTACTTC
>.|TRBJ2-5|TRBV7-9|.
CASSPALDQETQYF
TGTGCCAGCAGCCCGGCGCTAGACCAAGAGACCCAGTACTTC
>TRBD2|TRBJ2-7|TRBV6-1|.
CASSGGLAGGPNSYEQYF
TGTGCCAGCAGTGGGGGACTAGCGGGAGGGCCAAACTCCTACGAGCAGTACTTC
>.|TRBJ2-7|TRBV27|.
CASSRYSTGEQYF
TGTGCCAGCAGCCGTTATAGCACGGGCGAGCAGTACTTC
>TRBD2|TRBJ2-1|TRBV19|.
CASSIISSLAGSYNEQFF
TGTGCCAGTAGTATAATAAGCTCCCTAGCGGGGTCCTACAATGAGCAGTTCTTC
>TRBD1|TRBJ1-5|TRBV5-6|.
CASRRDRGRQPQHF
TGTGCCAGCAGACGCGACAGGGGTCGACAGCCCCAGCATTTT
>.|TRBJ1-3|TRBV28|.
CASSRYGNTIYF
TGTGCCAGCAGTAGATATGGAAACACCATATATTTT
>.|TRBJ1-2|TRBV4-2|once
CASSQDLTTRIYGYTF
TGTGCCAGCAGCCAAGATCTAACCACCCGAATCTATGGCTACACCTTC
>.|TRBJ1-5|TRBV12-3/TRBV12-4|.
CASSLGGRQPQHF
TGTGCCAGCAGTTTAGGGGGCAGGCAGCCCCAGCATTTT
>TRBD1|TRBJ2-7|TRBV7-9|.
CASSYQGVAYEQYF
TGTGCCAGCAGTTATCAGGGGGTGGCCTACGAGCAGTACTTC
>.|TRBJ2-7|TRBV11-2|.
CASSLGQPYEQYF
TGTGCCAGCAGCTTAGGACAGCCCTACGAGCAGTACTTC
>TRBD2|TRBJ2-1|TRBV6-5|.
CASSQTSGGYNEQFF
TGTGCCAGCAGTCAGACTAGCGGGGGTTACAATGAGCAGTTCTTC
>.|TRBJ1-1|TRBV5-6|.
CASSLGGMNTEAFF
TGTGCCAGCAGCTTGGGGGGAATGAACACTGAAGCTTTCTTT
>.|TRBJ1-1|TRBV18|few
CASSPPLQGAMNTEAFF
TGTGCCAGCTCACCACCGTTGCAGGGCGCGATGAACACTGAAGCTTTCTTT
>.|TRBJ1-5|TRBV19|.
CATSGARGNNQPQHF
TGTGCCACCTCCGGCGCCCGGGGCAATAATCAGCCCCAGCATTTT